This TCR beta chain was sequenced during a study of blood T cell repertoires in COVID-19. With 0 bases clipped from V and 2 bases from J, the junction kept 7 bases outside the gene matches. Germline-derived CDR1 and CDR2 are SGHRS and YFSETQ. This CDR3 comprises 17 residues. Here immunoSEQ multiplex PCR was the method, and the copy in TCRdb shows in-frame clones only, minus some. Among about 55,000 clones listed, approximately 85% were seen once. This clonotype was sampled from a human donor in a cohort sampled during active COVID-19. The sequenced sample consisted of peripheral blood. The rearrangement joins TRBV5-1 to TRBJ2-3, with TRBD2 identical over 9 bases. CDR3 residues: CASSLAIAGDVTDTQYF. The CDR3, as DNA: TGCGCCAGCAGCTTGGCCATAGCGGGAGATGTCACAGATACGCAGTATTTT.